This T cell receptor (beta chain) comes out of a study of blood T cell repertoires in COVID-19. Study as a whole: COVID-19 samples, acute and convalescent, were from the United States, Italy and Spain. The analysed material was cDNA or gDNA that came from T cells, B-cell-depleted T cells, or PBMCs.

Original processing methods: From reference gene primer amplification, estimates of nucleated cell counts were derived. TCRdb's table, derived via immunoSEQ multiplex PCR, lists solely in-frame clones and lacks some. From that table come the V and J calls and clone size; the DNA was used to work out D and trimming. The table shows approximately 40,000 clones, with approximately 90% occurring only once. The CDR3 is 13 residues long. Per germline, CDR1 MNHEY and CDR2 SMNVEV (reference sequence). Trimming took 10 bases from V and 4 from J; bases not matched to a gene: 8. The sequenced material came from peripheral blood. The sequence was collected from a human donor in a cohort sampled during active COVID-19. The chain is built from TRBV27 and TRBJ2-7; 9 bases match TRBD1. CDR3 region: CATSTGGSYEQYF. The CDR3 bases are TGTGCCACTTCGACAGGGGGGTCTTACGAGCAGTACTTC.